These 5 T cell receptor beta chains were sequenced from one sample in a study of Ad26.COV2.S vaccination and SARS-CoV-2 variants. As to treatment: approximately 18 received Ad26.COV2.S at low or high dose, single or two shots; a few received placebo; per-sample allocation not given. Specimens were obtained on day 63 following the first vaccine or placebo injection. Produced via immunoSEQ multiplex PCR; TCRdb's table is partial and in-frame only. Of 300,000 to 500,000 clones in the sample, around nine tenths are singletons; the top ten hold under 4%. The sequencing used peripheral blood, collected in a trial of Ad26.COV2.S vaccine versus placebo. These receptor sequences come from a person aged 18 to 59 who received the Ad26.COV2.S COVID-19 vaccine or a placebo.

The chain combines TRBV2 with TRBJ1-1; D remains ambiguous. In germline, CDR1 is SNHLY, CDR2 FYNNEI. This CDR3 is built from 13 residues. Trimming shortened V by 4 bases and J by 2 bases, and 8 bases separated the two germline ends. The CDR3 bases are TGTGCCAGCAGTGTCGGGGTAAACACTGAAGCTTTCTTT. Translating gives CASSVGVNTEAFF. Full variable domain (rest looked up from reference TRBV2 and TRBJ1-1): EPEVTQTPSHQVTQMGQEVILRCVPISNHLYFYWYRQILGQKVEFLVSFYNNEISEKSEIFDDQFSVERPDGSNFTLKIRSTKLEDSAMYFCASSVGVNTEAFFGQGTRLTVV.

The chain recombines TRBV11-2 with TRBJ1-1; maybe TRBD1 (5 bases). CDR3 size: 14 residues. V lost 1 base and J lost 6, with 12 bases in between. The V gene's germline CDR1 is SGHAT and CDR2 FQNNGV. DNA of the CDR3: TGTGCCAGCAGCTTAGTACAGGTCAGGTCTGAAGCTTTCTTT. This encodes CASSLVQVRSEAFF.

This chain joins TRBV6-1 and TRBJ1-5; D is perhaps TRBD1 (5 bases). Trimming stripped 2 bases from V and 6 bases from J, with 11 bases between. Germline lookup yields CDR1 MNHNS and CDR2 SASEGT. This CDR3 contains 14 residues. CDR3 residues: CASSELGGGQPQHF. The CDR3 DNA follows: TGTGCCAGCAGTGAATTGGGGGGGGGTCAGCCCCAGCATTTT.

This clone occurred a few times. This chain connects TRBV5-1 to TRBJ1-2; 8 nucleotides match TRBD1. CDR1 and CDR2 from the germline V gene are SGHRS and YFSETQ. The CDR3 contains 14 residues. V lost 4 bases and J lost 4; bases outside the gene matches: 6. In nucleotides, the CDR3 is TGCGCCAGCAGCGTGGACAGGGTGGTCTATGGCTACACCTTC. Its protein is CASSVDRVVYGYTF. Full variable domain (remainder filled in from reference TRBV5-1 and TRBJ1-2): KAGVTQTPRYLIKTRGQQVTLSCSPISGHRSVSWYQQTPGQGLQFLFEYFSETQRNKGNFPGRFSGRQFSNSRSEMNVSTLELGDSALYLCASSVDRVVYGYTFGSGTRLTVV.

This clone has ten or more counts. The chain combines TRBV7-2 with TRBJ2-7; D unclear. CDR1 is SGHTA and CDR2 is FQGNSA in the germline V gene. This CDR3 is 14 amino acids long. V lost 1 base and J lost 2, with 9 bases in between. The CDR3 loop reads CASSLGPRTYEQYF. CDR3 DNA: TGTGCCAGCAGCTTAGGGCCTCGAACCTACGAGCAGTACTTC.